This entry lists 29 T cell receptor beta chains sequenced from one sample in a study of monozygotic twins with inflammatory bowel disease. TCRdb derives one entry per CDR3 protein from the 5' RACE reads, leaving out DNA. Here the sample table reports 300,000 to 450,000 distinct CDR3 sequences. The sample taken for sequencing was blood. These receptor sequences come from a human donor with ulcerative colitis or Crohn's disease, or a healthy co-twin of an affected twin (not recorded which).

J is TRBJ2-7 and V is TRBV9; TCRdb returns TRBD1, unconfirmable since there is no DNA. The CDR3 contains 15 residues. Germline CDR1 and CDR2: SGDLS and YYNGEE. CDR3 amino acids: CASSPRGTGLNEQYF.

The chain is built from TRBV5-1 and TRBJ2-7; as DNA is missing, the TRBD1 call by TCRdb cannot be tested. CDR1 and CDR2 from the germline V gene are SGHRS and YFSETQ. The CDR3 has 14 amino acids. CDR3 residues: CASSLGQGPYEQYF. The full variable domain, rest sourced from reference TRBV5-1 and TRBJ2-7, is KAGVTQTPRYLIKTRGQQVTLSCSPISGHRSVSWYQQTPGQGLQFLFEYFSETQRNKGNFPGRFSGRQFSNSRSEMNVSTLELGDSALYLCASSLGQGPYEQYFGPGTRLTVT.

V is TRBV6-6 and J is TRBJ2-1; the D call from TCRdb, TRBD1, cannot be confirmed without DNA. The CDR3 has 14 amino acids. Germline assignment: CDR1 MNHNY and CDR2 SVGAGI (reference sequence). The CDR3 reads CASSPPTTYNEQFF.

The chain recombines TRBV2 with TRBJ2-7; TCRdb selects TRBD2, and the lack of DNA leaves this call unchecked. CDR1 is SNHLY and CDR2 is FYNNEI in the germline V gene. This CDR3 region has 14 residues. CDR3 residues: CASSETPGLAGKYF.

The rearrangement links TRBV29-1 to TRBJ2-1. CDR1 and CDR2 from the germline V gene are SQVTM and ANQGSEA. The CDR3 sequence is 14 residues long. The chain's CDR3 is CSGAGVVSYNEQFF.

V is TRBV7-2 and J is TRBJ2-1; TCRdb's D gene call, TRBD2, goes unchecked for lack of DNA. Germline lookup yields CDR1 SGHTA and CDR2 FQGNSA. This CDR3 spans 17 amino acids. The CDR3 sequence: CASSLLLAGDSYNEQFF.

The J gene is TRBJ1-2, the V gene TRBV5-4. The CDR3 runs 15 residues. Looked up from germline, CDR1 is SGHNT and CDR2 is YYREEE (reference sequence). CDR3 sequence reads: CASSLGAGLNYGYTF.

This chain uses TRBV20-1 with TRBJ1-1. Looked up from germline, CDR1 is DFQATT and CDR2 is SNEGSKA (reference sequence). The CDR3 spans 12 residues. CDR3 residues: CSARGGNTEAFF.

V is TRBV20-1 and J is TRBJ2-1; the D call from TCRdb, TRBD2, cannot be confirmed without DNA. Germline CDR1 reads DFQATT; CDR2 reads SNEGSKA (reference sequence). The CDR3 loop spans 18 amino acids. CDR3 amino acids: CSARDRRPASGDLNEQFF.

J is TRBJ1-6 and V is TRBV15. CDR3 size: 15 residues. Per germline, CDR1 LNHNV and CDR2 YYDKDF (reference sequence). The CDR3 sequence is CATSRDVGYNSPLHF.

This sequence joins TRBV7-9 and TRBJ2-3. Germline lookup yields CDR1 SEHNR and CDR2 FQNEAQ (reference sequence). CDR3 length: 13 amino acids. The CDR3 region is CASGIAGTDTQYF.

This chain uses TRBV12-3 or TRBV12-4 with TRBJ2-1; the TRBD1 assignment by TCRdb is unverifiable without DNA. This CDR3 is built from 15 residues. The CDR3 here is CASSFVPEFYNEQFF.

The rearrangement uses TRBV7-9 and TRBJ2-6; TCRdb's D call of TRBD1 is untestable without DNA. CDR1 SEHNR and CDR2 FQNEAQ come from the germline V gene (reference sequence). The CDR3 contains 15 residues. The CDR3 protein is CASSQGQSGANVLTF.

The rearrangement links TRBV12-3 or TRBV12-4 to TRBJ2-1. The CDR3 is 12 residues long. CDR3 sequence: CASSLMEARQFF.

This rearrangement joins TRBV6-1 to TRBJ2-1; TCRdb returns TRBD2, unconfirmable since there is no DNA. The germline gives CDR1 MNHNS, CDR2 SASEGT. The CDR3 runs to 15 residues. The CDR3 loop is CASSPGLAGGNEQFF.

V is TRBV11-2 and J is TRBJ1-6. This CDR3 has 15 residues. CDR1 SGHAT and CDR2 FQNNGV come from the germline V gene. The CDR3 sequence: CASSSDPNYNSPLHF.

This rearrangement joins TRBV9 to TRBJ1-2; the TCRdb D gene call, TRBD1, has no DNA to confirm it. This CDR3 is 15 amino acids long. Looked up from germline, CDR1 is SGDLS and CDR2 is YYNGEE. CDR3 in amino acids: CASSVVPGVKSGYTF.

The genes are TRBV2 and TRBJ2-1. Germline CDR1 and CDR2: SNHLY and FYNNEI. This CDR3 spans 11 amino acids. CDR3 sequence: CASTPQREQFF. The entire variable domain, with the rest obtained from reference TRBV2 and TRBJ2-1, is as follows: EPEVTQTPSHQVTQMGQEVILRCVPISNHLYFYWYRQILGQKVEFLVSFYNNEISEKSEIFDDQFSVERPDGSNFTLKIRSTKLEDSAMYFCASTPQREQFFGPGTRLTVL.

The V gene is TRBV5-1, the J gene TRBJ2-3; the D call from TCRdb, TRBD1, cannot be confirmed without DNA. CDR1 is SGHRS and CDR2 is YFSETQ in the germline V gene. This CDR3 is 16 amino acids long. The CDR3 reads CASSLEARGPKDTQYF.

V gene TRBV11-1 combines with J gene TRBJ1-1; checking the TCRdb D call of TRBD1 is not possible without DNA. Germline V gives CDR1 SGHAT, CDR2 FQDESV (reference sequence). The CDR3 has 18 amino acids. CDR3: CASSPRPATGSRNTEAFF.

The chain employs TRBV5-8 and TRBJ2-2. The CDR3 consists of 15 residues. Germline CDR1 and CDR2: SGHTS and YDEGEE. CDR3 loop: CASSLAVGYTGELFF.

The V call is TRBV6-6, the J call TRBJ1-1. CDR3 length: 12 amino acids. Germline V CDR1 and CDR2: MNHNY, SVGAGI (reference sequence). The CDR3 loop is CASSYSGSGAFF.

The chain combines TRBV11-1 with TRBJ1-5; TCRdb indicates TRBD1, and absent DNA this call remains unverified. The CDR3 is 18 amino acids. Germline CDR1 SGHAT, CDR2 FQDESV (reference sequence). The CDR3 loop is CASSLVRVGTHSNQPQHF.

The rearrangement joins TRBV6-2 or TRBV6-3 to TRBJ1-5. The CDR3 runs to 15 residues. Germline-derived CDR1 and CDR2 are MNHEY and SVGEGT. The CDR3 spells CASRGGGGRNQPQHF.

CDR3 protein: CSVVGIRGTDTQYF. The chain couples TRBV29-1 to TRBJ2-3; the D call of TRBD1 rests on TCRdb alone, since no DNA is present to check it. Germline CDR1 and CDR2: SQVTM and ANQGSEA. CDR3 length equals 14 residues.

The J gene is TRBJ1-1, the V gene TRBV7-3; without DNA, the TCRdb call of TRBD1 cannot be checked. Germline V CDR1 and CDR2: SGHTA, FQGTGA. The CDR3 extends over 13 amino acids. This CDR3 reads CASSEQGGTEAFF.

The gene calls are TRBV20-1 and TRBJ2-7; TCRdb's assignment of TRBD1 cannot be checked, as there is no DNA. This CDR3 has 15 amino acids. Per the germline V gene, CDR1 is DFQATT and CDR2 is SNEGSKA (reference sequence). The CDR3: CSARDLFGPGSEQYF.

The rearrangement links TRBV4-1 to TRBJ2-7; TCRdb selects TRBD2, and the lack of DNA leaves this call unchecked. In germline, CDR1 is MGHRA, CDR2 YSYEKL. The CDR3 covers 15 residues. The CDR3 is CASSQDLAGGYEQYF.

The CDR3 loop reads CASSKQGGLNTEAFF. The chain joins TRBV6-1 to TRBJ1-1; as DNA is missing, the TRBD1 call by TCRdb cannot be tested. This CDR3 has 15 residues. The V gene's germline CDR1 is MNHNS and CDR2 SASEGT.